What follows are 32 T cell receptor beta chains derived from one specimen sequenced in a study of T cells in tuberculosis. Assay used: immunoSEQ multiplex PCR; TCRdb lists only in-frame clones, some missing. Counted here are over 40,000 clones, roughly 96% occurring once; the ten biggest clones make up roughly 3.6%. Sequenced sample: PBMCs. The receptors originated from a donor under 30 with latent tuberculosis or without tuberculosis infection.

V and J are TRBV29-1 and TRBJ2-7; perhaps TRBD1 as D (6 bases). CDR1 is SQVTM, CDR2 ANQGSEA, per germline. Between the trimmed V and J ends, which lost 7 bases and 2 bases, there was a span of 15 bases. The CDR3 has 13 amino acids. For the CDR3, the DNA is TGCAGCGCCAAGGGACACCGCCCCTACGAGCAGTACTTC. It specifies CSAKGHRPYEQYF.

CDR3 DNA: TGTGCCAGCAGCTTAGGGACAGGGGGCACGACTGAAGCTTTCTTT. As protein: CASSLGTGGTTEAFF. The V gene is TRBV7-6, the J gene TRBJ1-1; 11 bases are shared with TRBD1. CDR1 is SGHVS, CDR2 FNYEAQ, per germline. The ends lost 1 base at V and 5 bases at J; junction bases unmatched: 3. The CDR3 has 15 amino acids.

The V and J genes are TRBV19 and TRBJ1-5, with D perhaps TRBD1 (5 bases). V lost 5 bases and J 4 bases, leaving 15 bases between the germline ends. The CDR3 runs to 15 residues. Germline CDR1 LNHDA, CDR2 SQIVND (reference sequence). CDR3 in amino acids: CASSPQGGDNQPQHF. The DNA for the CDR3 is TGTGCCAGTAGTCCCCAGGGAGGGGATAATCAGCCCCAGCATTTT.

This clone has just one count. This chain links TRBV5-1 with TRBJ1-4; D remains unclear. V was trimmed by 3 bases and J by 7 bases, leaving 13 bases between them. Per germline, CDR1 SGHRS and CDR2 YFSETQ. The length of the CDR3 is 14 residues. The CDR3: CASSSGGEGEKLFF. The CDR3 bases are TGCGCCAGCAGCTCCGGTGGTGAGGGTGAAAAACTGTTTTTT.

This chain uses TRBV30 with TRBJ1-1, with 11 bases lining up with TRBD1. V was pared by 2 bases and J by 6 bases, with 5 bases of the junction left unmatched. The CDR3 sequence is 14 residues long. The germline V gene has CDR1 GTSNPN and CDR2 SVGIG (reference sequence). CDR3: CAWSKGQGDAEAFF. The CDR3 DNA sequence: TGTGCCTGGAGTAAGGGACAGGGGGATGCTGAAGCTTTCTTT.

The chain couples TRBV28 to TRBJ2-5; 8 bases agree with TRBD1. The CDR3 is 15 amino acids. V dropped 4 bases and J dropped 1; count of bases not matched to a gene: 5. Germline lookup yields CDR1 MDHEN and CDR2 SYDVKM. The CDR3 bases are TGTGCCAGCAGTTCATCCGGGACAGGCCAAGAGACCCAGTACTTC. As protein: CASSSSGTGQETQYF.

This clone was observed once. The V and J genes are TRBV2 and TRBJ1-5; 8 nucleotides agree with TRBD1. From germline, CDR1 is SNHLY and CDR2 FYNNEI. The CDR3 spans 15 residues. Germline trimming cut 2 bases from V and 7 bases from J; bases unmatched to any gene: 7. The CDR3 bases are TGTGCCAGCAGTGAACCGACAGGGGTGGACCAGCCCCAGCATTTT. The encoded protein is CASSEPTGVDQPQHF.

The V and J genes are TRBV19 and TRBJ1-5, with 7 positions matching TRBD1. Germline V gene data show CDR1 as LNHDA and CDR2 as SQIVND (reference sequence). This CDR3 is 17 amino acids long. The V and J ends lost 1 base and 3 bases, in that order; junction bases with no gene match: 9. The CDR3 sequence: CASSIAPGGQHNQPQHF. The CDR3 coding sequence is TGTGCCAGTAGTATAGCCCCCGGGGGACAGCACAATCAGCCCCAGCATTTT.

CDR3 amino acids: CASSSTQGGSGNTIYF. CDR3 DNA: TGTGCCAGCAGCTCTACACAGGGGGGATCTGGAAACACCATATATTTT. The gene calls are TRBV5-6 and TRBJ1-3; 8 bases agree with TRBD1. Germline CDR1 reads SGHDT; CDR2 reads YYEEEE. The V segment lost 3 bases and the J segment 1 base; nucleotides outside the gene matches: 6. The CDR3 has 16 residues.

This chain connects TRBV19 to TRBJ2-5; 8 nucleotides match TRBD2. From germline, CDR1 is LNHDA and CDR2 SQIVND (reference sequence). CDR3 length: 14 residues. With V trimmed by 7 bases and J by 4 bases, 8 bases remained unmatched. CDR3 residues: CASMSGGALETQYF. Here the CDR3 DNA reads TGTGCCAGTATGTCGGGGGGGGCCCTAGAGACCCAGTACTTC.

CDR3 amino acids: CASSLTGQGYSNQPQHF. CDR3 coding DNA: TGTGCCAGCAGCCTAACAGGGCAGGGTTATAGCAATCAGCCCCAGCATTTT. The rearrangement uses TRBV7-2 and TRBJ1-5; D is possibly TRBD1 (6 bases). CDR1 is SGHTA, CDR2 FQGNSA, per germline. There are 17 residues in the CDR3. V was clipped by 5 bases and J by 0 bases, with 17 bases between them.

The chain uses TRBV28 and TRBJ2-5; D gene uncertain. The length of the CDR3 is 14 residues. Trimming removed 4 bases at V and 0 bases at J, with 9 bases between. The germline V gene has CDR1 MDHEN and CDR2 SYDVKM. The CDR3 here is CASSSLADQETQYF. The CDR3 DNA is TGTGCCAGCAGTTCTCTGGCCGACCAAGAGACCCAGTACTTC. The variable domain in full, with the rest retrieved from reference TRBV28 and TRBJ2-5, is DVKVTQSSRYLVKRTGEKVFLECVQDMDHENMFWYRQDPGLGLRLIYFSYDVKMKEKGDIPEGYSVSREKKERFSLILESASTNQTSMYLCASSSLADQETQYFGPGTRLLVL.

This chain joins TRBV25-1 and TRBJ2-1; D is ambiguous. The CDR3 runs to 13 residues. Per germline, CDR1 MGHDK and CDR2 SYGVNS. Trimming took off 4 bases at V and 5 bases at J, with 9 bases between the two ends. In nucleotides, the CDR3 is TGTGCCAGCAGTGGGGCAGTCGACAATGAGCAGTTCTTC. It encodes CASSGAVDNEQFF.

This clone was detected once. The chain recombines TRBV29-1 with TRBJ1-5, with unresolved D. The germline V and J ends were trimmed by 4 bases and 4 bases, with 8 bases remaining between them. This CDR3 region has 12 residues. The germline V gene has CDR1 SQVTM and CDR2 ANQGSEA. CDR3 sequence: CSVGDINQPQHF. In DNA form, the CDR3 reads TGCAGCGTTGGAGACATTAATCAGCCCCAGCATTTT. Based on the CDR3 plus reference TRBV29-1 and TRBJ1-5, the full variable domain is SAVISQKPSRDICQRGTSLTIQCQVDSQVTMMFWYRQQPGQSLTLIATANQGSEATYESGFVIDKFPISRPNLTFSTLTVSNMSPEDSSIYLCSVGDINQPQHFGDGTRLSIL.

This rearrangement joins TRBV2 to TRBJ2-7; 9 nucleotides agree with TRBD1. This CDR3 comprises 14 residues. Trimming removed 7 bases from V and 4 bases from J; junction bases left unmatched: 8. The germline gives CDR1 SNHLY, CDR2 FYNNEI. The CDR3 DNA reads TGTGCCAGCATTGGGGACAGGGTTGGATACGAGCAGTACTTC. It specifies CASIGDRVGYEQYF.

The genes are TRBV6-5 and TRBJ1-1; a possible D gene is TRBD1 (5 bases). V lost 4 bases and J 11 bases, leaving 11 bases between the germline ends. CDR1 is MNHEY, CDR2 SVGAGI, per germline. This CDR3 is 11 amino acids long. The CDR3 reads CASSSWRDAFF. DNA of the CDR3: TGTGCCAGCAGTTCCTGGAGGGACGCTTTCTTT.

The chain links TRBV7-2 to TRBJ1-1; D uncertain. The germline gives CDR1 SGHTA, CDR2 FQGNSA. V lost 0 bases and J 4 bases, leaving 6 bases between the germline ends. CDR3 size: 13 residues. The CDR3, as DNA: TGTGCCAGCAGCTTAGCGCCAGGCACTGAAGCTTTCTTT. It yields the protein CASSLAPGTEAFF.

This chain connects TRBV5-6 to TRBJ2-5; TRBD1 is a possible D gene (6 bases). This CDR3 spans 12 amino acids. Germline CDR1 SGHDT, CDR2 YYEEEE. Trimming removed 2 bases from V and 4 bases from J, with 6 bases in between. CDR3 region: CASSFRGETQYF. The CDR3 DNA reads as TGTGCCAGCAGCTTCAGGGGAGAGACCCAGTACTTC.

This chain joins TRBV6-1 and TRBJ2-7, with TRBD1 matching over 11 bases. Germline values: CDR1 MNHNS, CDR2 SASEGT. The CDR3 totals 14 residues. The J segment lost 6 bases and the V segment lost 7 bases, leaving 8 bases of the junction unmatched. The CDR3 nucleotides read TGTGCCAGCACCAGGACAGGGGGCATGGGCGAGCAGTACTTC. It codes for CASTRTGGMGEQYF.

CDR3 loop: CAWSGGLAETQYF. CDR3 bases: TGTGCCTGGAGTGGGGGGCTCGCGGAGACCCAGTACTTC. The V and J genes are TRBV30 and TRBJ2-5, with D possibly being TRBD1 (6 bases). Germline assignment: CDR1 GTSNPN and CDR2 SVGIG (reference sequence). This CDR3 has 13 amino acids. Trimming cost V 1 base and J 5 bases, with 11 bases left between them.

The chain links TRBV21-1 to TRBJ1-4; TRBD1, the table's D call, was not compared with the DNA. TRBV21-1 is an annotated pseudogene. The CDR3 sequence is 15 residues long. The CDR3, as DNA: TGTGCCAGCAGCAAAGTTCAGGGGATGTGGGAAAAACTGTTTTTT. Its protein is CASSKVQGMWEKLFF.

As to this clone: Distinct nucleotide sequences in the sample also encode this CDR3. The V gene is TRBV20-1, the J gene TRBJ1-1; TRBD1 might be the D (6 bases). The CDR3 has 11 residues. CDR1 and CDR2 from the germline V gene are DFQATT and SNEGSKA (reference sequence). Here the CDR3 reads CRPQGPTEAFF. DNA for the CDR3: TGCAGGCCACAGGGTCCCACTGAAGCTTTCTTT.

The genes are TRBV27 and TRBJ2-7; 8 bases match TRBD1. The ends lost 5 bases at V and 2 bases at J; junction bases unmatched: 5. Germline V lookup: CDR1 MNHEY, CDR2 SMNVEV (reference sequence). The CDR3 covers 14 residues. The CDR3 here is CASSRGQGPYEQYF. CDR3 sequence (DNA): TGTGCCAGCAGTAGAGGACAGGGTCCCTACGAGCAGTACTTC.

The chain carries TRBV5-4 and TRBJ2-4; 10 bases are a match to TRBD1. Unmatched junction bases numbered 6, after V lost 4 bases and J lost 2 bases. There are 16 residues in the CDR3. CDR1 is SGHNT and CDR2 is YYREEE in the germline V gene (reference sequence). CDR3 sequence (DNA): TGTGCCAGCAGCCCCGGGACAGGGGTGTCCAAAAACATTCAGTACTTC. Amino acids: CASSPGTGVSKNIQYF.

This clone was observed a handful of times. This sequence joins TRBV15 and TRBJ2-7; tentative D call: TRBD1 (5 bases). The CDR3 covers 15 residues. Germline V gene data show CDR1 as LNHNV and CDR2 as YYDKDF (reference sequence). Trimming cost V 1 base and J 1 base, with 11 bases left between them. CDR3 amino acids: CATSRGQGPSYEQYF. CDR3 nucleotide sequence: TGTGCCACCAGCAGAGGCCAGGGCCCGTCCTACGAGCAGTACTTC.

The genes are TRBV6-1 and TRBJ2-7, with a weak D call TRBD1 (5 bases). Per germline, CDR1 MNHNS and CDR2 SASEGT. The CDR3 runs 14 residues. V was cut by 3 bases and J by 2 bases, with 11 bases left in between. In nucleotides, the CDR3 is TGTGCCAGCAGTGAGTATGACAGCACCTACGAGCAGTACTTC. It is translated as CASSEYDSTYEQYF.

The chain has TRBV2 and TRBJ1-1, with a possible D match to TRBD1 (6 bases). The CDR3 runs to 16 residues. Germline V gives CDR1 SNHLY, CDR2 FYNNEI. V was cut by 11 bases and J by 0 bases, with 22 bases left in between. The CDR3: CARGQFLSSLNTEAFF. As DNA, the CDR3 is TGTGCCCGCGGACAGTTTCTCTCGAGCTTGAACACTGAAGCTTTCTTT.

The chain combines TRBV28 with TRBJ1-4, with 7 bases identical to TRBD1. The CDR3 is made up of 15 amino acids. Germline CDR1 MDHEN, CDR2 SYDVKM. V lost 5 bases and J lost 7; bases outside the gene matches: 10. CDR3 in amino acids: CASSPSEGAGEKLFF. CDR3 DNA sequence: TGTGCCAGCAGTCCGAGCGAGGGGGCTGGTGAAAAACTGTTTTTT.

This clone was seen only a few times. This chain links TRBV5-6 with TRBJ2-3, with 9 bases aligning to TRBD2. Germline CDR1 is SGHDT and CDR2 is YYEEEE. The V gene end was trimmed by 1 base and the J gene end by 5 bases; junction bases not matched to a gene: 8. This CDR3 has 16 amino acids. In nucleotides, the CDR3 is TGTGCCAGCAGCTTGTTGGAGCGGGGGGTGGGAGATACGCAGTATTTT. Translation gives CASSLLERGVGDTQYF.

A single count supports this clone. The chain recombines TRBV7-2 with TRBJ1-2; D possibly corresponds to TRBD1 (6 bases). Germline CDR1 and CDR2: SGHTA and FQGNSA. The ends were cut back, 4 bases at V and 4 bases at J, with 19 bases in the middle. The CDR3 is 16 residues long. The CDR3 bases are TGTGCCAGCAGCTGGATTACAGGGTCAGGAGGCTATGGCTACACCTTC. Its translation: CASSWITGSGGYGYTF.

The rearrangement joins TRBV15 to TRBJ1-1, with D unclear. Germline CDR1 is LNHNV and CDR2 is YYDKDF (reference sequence). Trimming took off 0 bases at V and 3 bases at J, with 26 bases between the two ends. The CDR3 consists of 20 residues. The CDR3 here is CATSRDRENAARFIDTEAFF. For the CDR3, the DNA is TGTGCCACCAGCAGAGATCGAGAGAATGCCGCTCGATTCATCGACACTGAAGCTTTCTTT.

This rearrangement joins TRBV19 to TRBJ1-1, with TRBD1 identical over 7 bases. The CDR3 extends over 15 amino acids. Germline CDR1 LNHDA, CDR2 SQIVND (reference sequence). Trimming removed 1 base from V and 1 base from J; junction bases left unmatched: 3. CDR3 coding DNA: TGTGCCAGTAGTATAGGGACAGGATGGAACACTGAAGCTTTCTTT. Translating gives CASSIGTGWNTEAFF.